The TCR beta chain under discussion was sequenced for a study of blood T cell repertoires in COVID-19. In the study overall: Samples taken during acute and convalescent COVID-19 were collected in the United States, Italy and Spain. T cells, B-cell-depleted T cells, or PBMCs provided the cDNA or gDNA that served as material.

Original processing methods: From reference gene primer amplification, estimates of nucleated cell counts were derived. Method: immunoSEQ multiplex PCR; TCRdb's copy keeps in-frame clones and lacks some. D and trimming come from the DNA, and the V and J calls and clone size come from that table. The data hold around 190,000 clones, with roughly 82% observed a single time. Sequenced material: peripheral blood. The receptor was isolated from a human donor in a cohort sampled during active COVID-19.

For the CDR3, the DNA is TGTGCCAGCTCACCACTGCCAGGGGTATTGGCTAATGAAAAACTGTTTTTT. Translated, it gives CASSPLPGVLANEKLFF. V usage is TRBV18 and J usage is TRBJ1-4; tentative D call: TRBD1 (6 bases). Trimming cost V 1 base and J 3 bases, with 15 bases left between them. Per germline, CDR1 KGHSH and CDR2 LQKENI. CDR3 length: 17 amino acids.